The rows below give T cell receptor beta chains drawn from one sample of a study of radiotherapy plus CTLA-4 blockade in lung cancer. Libraries were prepared by immunoSEQ multiplex PCR; TCRdb keeps only in-frame clonotypes and omits some of them. The repertoire holds 90,000 to 130,000 clones, over 65% seen once, with around 3.3% in the top ten. Material: peripheral blood, obtained from a patient treated with radiotherapy plus ipilimumab. These receptors all stem from a human donor with non-small cell lung cancer that progressed on radiotherapy plus ipilimumab. Some clones in this sample may be carry-over from other donors' samples. Each CDR3 is given with its conserved first and last residue. The D gene is left open where the match is weak. Part of the rows lack a size; the others show once, few, many or a class for expanded clones.

j_call d_call v_call clone_size cdr3_nt cdr3_aa
TRBJ2-2 - TRBV5-1 - TGCGCCAGCAGCTTAGAGACCCGCACCGGGGAGCTGTTTTTT CASSLETRTGELFF
TRBJ2-7 - TRBV5-4 few TGTGCCAGCAGCCGGGACACTTACGAGCAGTACTTC CASSRDTYEQYF
TRBJ2-5 - TRBV27 - TGTGCCAGCAGTTTGGTGGACAGCACCAAGAGTGGTGACCAAGAGACCCAGTACTTC CASSLVDSTKSGDQETQYF
TRBJ2-2 - TRBV7-8 - TGTGCCAGCAGCTTCCCCGGGTCCGGGGAGCTGTTTTTT CASSFPGSGELFF
TRBJ1-1 TRBD1 TRBV6-1 - TGTGCCAGCAGGTCCCCCGGGACAGAGGACAGAGCTTTCTTT CASRSPGTEDRAFF
TRBJ2-7 - TRBV9 - TGTGCCAGCAGCGTAGGGCAGGTAACCTACGAGCAGTACTTC CASSVGQVTYEQYF
TRBJ1-2 TRBD1 TRBV5-8 - TGTGCCAGCAGCTTGGGGACAGGGGATCACTATGGCTACACCTTC CASSLGTGDHYGYTF
TRBJ1-5 TRBD1 TRBV5-8 - TGTGCCAGCAGCCCAGGACAGGGCGGTAGTCAGCCCCAGCATTTT CASSPGQGGSQPQHF
TRBJ2-4 TRBD2 TRBV7-9 - TGTGCCAGCAGTCAACCCGGGACTAGCGGGGGTGGCATTCAGTACTTC CASSQPGTSGGGIQYF
TRBJ1-2 - TRBV14 - TGTGCCAGCAGCCAAGATGCAGCCTATGGCTACACCTTC CASSQDAAYGYTF
TRBJ2-7 - TRBV18 - TGTGCCAGCTCACCACAGGTCAGCTACGAGCAGTACTTC CASSPQVSYEQYF
TRBJ1-5 - TRBV6-6 - TGTGCCAGCAGGAGGGGCAGGGCGGGCAATCAGCCCCAGCATTTT CASRRGRAGNQPQHF
TRBJ1-6 - TRBV5-1 - TGCGCCAGCAGCGTAGACGGGACATCGGACTATAATTCACCCCTCCACTTT CASSVDGTSDYNSPLHF
TRBJ2-7 TRBD1 TRBV9 - TGCGCCAGCGGCGGGACAGGGAACTCCTACGAGCAGTACTTC CASGGTGNSYEQYF
TRBJ2-7 TRBD1 TRBV6-1 - TGTGCCAGCAGTACCGACAGGGGTTACGAGCAGTACTTC CASSTDRGYEQYF
TRBJ2-7 - TRBV6-1 - TGTGCCAGCAGTGGACAGACAGCCTCCTACGAGCAGTACTTC CASSGQTASYEQYF
TRBJ2-1 - TRBV7-3 - TGTGCCAGCAGTCCTTCCGGGACCATCGAGCAGTTCTTC CASSPSGTIEQFF
TRBJ1-5 TRBD1 TRBV19 - TGTGCCAGTCAGGGGGGTTCGATTGTGGGTAGCAATCAGCCCCAGCATTTT CASQGGSIVGSNQPQHF
TRBJ1-3 TRBD1 TRBV6-1 - TGTGCCAGCAGCACCGGGGGACAGGGAGGAAACACCATATATTTT CASSTGGQGGNTIYF
TRBJ1-2 TRBD1 TRBV7-9 - TGTGCCAGCAGCACCGACAGGGTAAACTATGGCTACACCTTC CASSTDRVNYGYTF
TRBJ1-2 TRBD1 TRBV5-6 few TGTGCCAGCAGCTCAGGGGGCGGGGGCTACACCTTC CASSSGGGGYTF
TRBJ2-7 - TRBV7-2 - TGTGCCAGCAGCTTAGTGGATTGGCACGAGCAGTACTTC CASSLVDWHEQYF
TRBJ2-3 TRBD2 TRBV7-8 - TGTGCCAGCAGCAAACTAGCGGGAGGGGAAGATACGCAGTATTTT CASSKLAGGEDTQYF
TRBJ1-5 - TRBV21-1 - TGTGCCAGCAGCAAAAACGGGGGGGGGAATCAGCCCCAGCATTTT CASSKNGGGNQPQHF
TRBJ1-5 - TRBV4-1 - TGCGCCAGCAGCCAAGATCGGGTTTATAGCAATCAGCCCCAGCATTTT CASSQDRVYSNQPQHF
TRBJ1-6 TRBD1 TRBV7-9 - TGTGCCAGCAGCTTAGGGGACAGGGGTAATTCACCCCTCCACTTT CASSLGDRGNSPLHF
TRBJ2-7 - TRBV5-1 - TGCGCCAGCAGCTTGGAGGAGGCCCAGGACTACGAGCAGTACTTC CASSLEEAQDYEQYF
TRBJ2-7 - TRBV2 - TGTGCCAGCAGTGACGCGCGGAAGTTGGTCTACGAGCAGTACTTC CASSDARKLVYEQYF
TRBJ1-1 TRBD1 TRBV7-9 once TGTGCCAGCATGCTACAGGGGTTGAACACTGAAGCTTTCTTT CASMLQGLNTEAFF
TRBJ2-1 - TRBV7-2 - TGTGCCAGCAGCTTCATCGTGGGGGATTATGAGCAGTTCTTC CASSFIVGDYEQFF
TRBJ1-5 - TRBV19 - TGTGCCAGTAGTATCCAGGGCGGGCTTTCCCGTAGCAATCAGCCCCAGCATTTT CASSIQGGLSRSNQPQHF
TRBJ2-1 - TRBV2 - TGTGCCAGCAGTGATGACAGAGAACAGCAGTTCTTC CASSDDREQQFF
TRBJ2-1 - TRBV7-6 - TGTGCCAGCAGCTCGCGGCTGGGACAATACAATGAGCAGTTCTTC CASSSRLGQYNEQFF
TRBJ1-4 - TRBV20-1 - TGCAGTGCTAGGTTAGGGGAAAAACTGTTTTTT CSARLGEKLFF
TRBJ2-5 - TRBV27 - TGTGCCAGCAGTTTATCTTTGGCGGTACAAGAGACCCAGTACTTC CASSLSLAVQETQYF
TRBJ2-1 TRBD2 TRBV2 - TGTGCCAGCATGTTACTAGCGGGGTACAATGAGCAGTTCTTC CASMLLAGYNEQFF
TRBJ2-3 - TRBV2 - TGTGCCAGTAAACAGTGGACAGATACGCAGTATTTT CASKQWTDTQYF
TRBJ2-1 TRBD2 TRBV15 - TGTGCCACCAGCAGAGACCCATCGGGGACTAGCTACTACAATGAGCAGTTCTTC CATSRDPSGTSYYNEQFF
TRBJ1-1 - TRBV5-1 - TGCGCCAGCAGCTTGGTTTGGGACACTGAAGCTTTCTTT CASSLVWDTEAFF
TRBJ2-7 - TRBV30 - TGTGCCTGGAAACGGGACTGGGGGTCCTACGAGCAGTACTTC CAWKRDWGSYEQYF
TRBJ2-3 TRBD2 TRBV7-3 - TGTGCCAGCAGCTTAACGGGGCCAGCGGGGGAAACCTCTAGCACAGATACGCAGTATTTT CASSLTGPAGETSSTDTQYF
TRBJ2-1 - TRBV19 few TGTGCCAGTACCCCCGGCGCGACTGACAATGAGCAGTTCTTC CASTPGATDNEQFF
TRBJ1-1 - TRBV13 - TGTGCCAGCAGCTTTAGGGACACTGAAGCTTTCTTT CASSFRDTEAFF
TRBJ2-7 - TRBV7-6 - TGTGCCAGCAGCTTAGACGGCAGCTCCTACGAGCAGTACTTC CASSLDGSSYEQYF
TRBJ2-7 - TRBV28 - TGTGCCACCGCTCCGGGACAAAACTCCTACGAGCAGTACTTC CATAPGQNSYEQYF
TRBJ1-5 TRBD1 TRBV4-1 few TGCGCCAGCAGCCAAGATAAAGACAGGGCAGGTCAGCCCCAGCATTTT CASSQDKDRAGQPQHF
TRBJ1-2 TRBD1 TRBV19 - TGTGCCAGTAGTACACCCCCGGGACAGGGATCTCATGGCTACACCTTC CASSTPPGQGSHGYTF
TRBJ1-6 - TRBV5-4 - TGTGCCAGCGGCAAACAGGGAGGAGGTAGATCACCCCTCCACTTT CASGKQGGGRSPLHF
TRBJ2-7 TRBD1 TRBV7-9 - TGTGCCAGCAGGTCCGGGACAGGGGCCTACGAGCAGTACTTC CASRSGTGAYEQYF
TRBJ1-1 - TRBV10-2 few TGCGCCAGCACCGTCGACAGAGAGAACACTGAAGCTTTCTTT CASTVDRENTEAFF